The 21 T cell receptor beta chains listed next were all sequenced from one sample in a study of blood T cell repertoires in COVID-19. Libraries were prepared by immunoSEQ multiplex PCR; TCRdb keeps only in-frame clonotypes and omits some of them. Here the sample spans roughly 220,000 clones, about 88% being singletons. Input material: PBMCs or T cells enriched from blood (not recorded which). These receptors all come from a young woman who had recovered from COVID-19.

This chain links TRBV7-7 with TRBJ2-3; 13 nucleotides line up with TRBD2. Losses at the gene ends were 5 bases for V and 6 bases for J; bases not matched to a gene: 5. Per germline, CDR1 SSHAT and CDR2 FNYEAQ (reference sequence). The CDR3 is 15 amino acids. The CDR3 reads CASSRGLAGVDTQYF. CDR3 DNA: TGTGCCAGCAGCCGCGGACTAGCGGGGGTTGATACGCAGTATTTT.

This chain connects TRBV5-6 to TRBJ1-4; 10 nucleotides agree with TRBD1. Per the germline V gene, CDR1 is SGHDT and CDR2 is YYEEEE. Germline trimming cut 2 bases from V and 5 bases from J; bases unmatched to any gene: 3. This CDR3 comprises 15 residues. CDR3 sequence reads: CASSLLGQGNEKLFF. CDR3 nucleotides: TGTGCCAGCAGCTTACTGGGACAGGGGAATGAAAAACTGTTTTTT.

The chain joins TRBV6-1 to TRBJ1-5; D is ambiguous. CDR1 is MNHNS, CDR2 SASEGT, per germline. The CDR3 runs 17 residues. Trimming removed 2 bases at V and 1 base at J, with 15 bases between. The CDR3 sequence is CASSELTGENSNQPQHF. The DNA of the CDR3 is TGTGCCAGCAGTGAACTAACGGGAGAGAACAGCAATCAGCCCCAGCATTTT.

The CDR3 bases are TGTGCCAGCAGACCGGACAGCCTGAGCTCCTATAATTCACCCCTCCACTTT. Its translation is CASRPDSLSSYNSPLHF. J is TRBJ1-6 and V is TRBV7-8, with D possibly being TRBD1 (6 bases). Trimming took off 6 bases at V and 0 bases at J, with 15 bases between the two ends. The CDR3 is 17 amino acids. In germline, CDR1 is SGHVS, CDR2 FQNEAQ.

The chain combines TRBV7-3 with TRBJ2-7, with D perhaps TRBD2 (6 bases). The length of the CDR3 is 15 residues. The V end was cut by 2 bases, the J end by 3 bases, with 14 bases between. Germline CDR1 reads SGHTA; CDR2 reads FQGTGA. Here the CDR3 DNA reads TGTGCCAGCAGCTTATCTGCGGGGCAAGGCTACGAGCAGTACTTC. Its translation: CASSLSAGQGYEQYF.

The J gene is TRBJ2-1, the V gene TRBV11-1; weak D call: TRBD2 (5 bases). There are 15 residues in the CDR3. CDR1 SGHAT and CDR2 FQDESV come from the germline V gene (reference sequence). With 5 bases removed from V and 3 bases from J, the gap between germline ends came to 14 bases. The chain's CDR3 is CASSPQEGFYNEQFF. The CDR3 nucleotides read TGTGCCAGCAGCCCTCAAGAGGGATTCTACAATGAGCAGTTCTTC. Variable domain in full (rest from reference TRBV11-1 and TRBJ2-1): EAEVAQSPRYKITEKSQAVAFWCDPISGHATLYWYRQILGQGPELLVQFQDESVVDDSQLPKDRFSAERLKGVDSTLKIQPAELGDSAMYLCASSPQEGFYNEQFFGPGTRLTVL.

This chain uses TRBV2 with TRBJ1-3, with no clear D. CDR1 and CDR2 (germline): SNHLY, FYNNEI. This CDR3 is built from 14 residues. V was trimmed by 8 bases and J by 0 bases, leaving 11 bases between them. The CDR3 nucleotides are TGTGCCAGCCAGTGGCCCCTCTCTGGAAACACCATATATTTT. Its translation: CASQWPLSGNTIYF.

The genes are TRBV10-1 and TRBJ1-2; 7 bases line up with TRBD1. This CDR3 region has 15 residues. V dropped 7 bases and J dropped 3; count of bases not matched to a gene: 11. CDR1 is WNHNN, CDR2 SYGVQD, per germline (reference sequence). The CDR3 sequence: CASNKPGDRDYGYTF. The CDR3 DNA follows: TGCGCCAGCAATAAACCCGGCGACAGGGACTATGGCTACACCTTC.

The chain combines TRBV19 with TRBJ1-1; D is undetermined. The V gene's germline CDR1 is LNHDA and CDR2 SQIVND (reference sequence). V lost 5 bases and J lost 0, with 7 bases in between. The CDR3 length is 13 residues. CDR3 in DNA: TGTGCCAGTAGTGCTCAGATGAACACTGAAGCTTTCTTT. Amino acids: CASSAQMNTEAFF.

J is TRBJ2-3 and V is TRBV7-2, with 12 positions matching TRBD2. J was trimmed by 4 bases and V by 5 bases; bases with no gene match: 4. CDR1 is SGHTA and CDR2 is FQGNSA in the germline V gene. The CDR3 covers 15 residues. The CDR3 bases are TGTGCCAGCAGCGACCGACTAGCGGGGGCAGATACGCAGTATTTT. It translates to CASSDRLAGADTQYF.

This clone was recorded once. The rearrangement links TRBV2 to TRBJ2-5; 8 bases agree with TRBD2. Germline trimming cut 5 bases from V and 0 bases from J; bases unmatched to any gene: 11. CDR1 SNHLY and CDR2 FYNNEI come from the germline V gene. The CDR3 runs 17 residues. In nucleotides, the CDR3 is TGTGCCAGCAGTCCACGTAGAAGCGGGGGCTACCAAGAGACCCAGTACTTC. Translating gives CASSPRRSGGYQETQYF. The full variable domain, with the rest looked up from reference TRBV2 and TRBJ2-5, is EPEVTQTPSHQVTQMGQEVILRCVPISNHLYFYWYRQILGQKVEFLVSFYNNEISEKSEIFDDQFSVERPDGSNFTLKIRSTKLEDSAMYFCASSPRRSGGYQETQYFGPGTRLLVL.

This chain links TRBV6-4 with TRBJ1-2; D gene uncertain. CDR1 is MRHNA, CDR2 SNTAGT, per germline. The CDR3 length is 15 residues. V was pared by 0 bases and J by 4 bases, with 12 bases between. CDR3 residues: CASSDSAGSGYGYTF. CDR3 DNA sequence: TGTGCCAGCAGTGACTCGGCGGGATCAGGCTATGGCTACACCTTC.

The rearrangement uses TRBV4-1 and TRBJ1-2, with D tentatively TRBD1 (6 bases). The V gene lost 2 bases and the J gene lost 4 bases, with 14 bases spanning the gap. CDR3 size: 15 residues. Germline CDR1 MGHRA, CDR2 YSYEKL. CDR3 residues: CASSQLGGSLYGYTF. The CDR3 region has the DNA TGCGCCAGCAGCCAATTAGGGGGTTCCCTCTATGGCTACACCTTC.

The CDR3, as DNA: TGTGCCAGCAGCTCCGGGACAGGGGGTATCGATGAGCAGTTCTTC. As protein: CASSSGTGGIDEQFF. The rearrangement links TRBV5-4 to TRBJ2-1, with 11 positions matching TRBD1. The V and J ends lost 3 bases and 8 bases, in that order; junction bases with no gene match: 7. Germline-derived CDR1 and CDR2 are SGHNT and YYREEE (reference sequence). This CDR3 spans 15 amino acids.

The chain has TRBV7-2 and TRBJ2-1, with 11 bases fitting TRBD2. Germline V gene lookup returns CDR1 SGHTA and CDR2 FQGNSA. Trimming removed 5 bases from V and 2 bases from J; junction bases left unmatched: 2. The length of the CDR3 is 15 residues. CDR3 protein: CASSTSGGPYNEQFF. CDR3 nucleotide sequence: TGTGCCAGCAGCACTAGCGGGGGCCCCTACAATGAGCAGTTCTTC.

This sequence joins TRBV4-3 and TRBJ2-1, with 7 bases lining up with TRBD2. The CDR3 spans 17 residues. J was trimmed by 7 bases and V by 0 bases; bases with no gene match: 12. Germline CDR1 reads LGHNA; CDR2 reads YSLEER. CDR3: CASSQDPPSGPRNEQFF. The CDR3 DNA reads TGCGCCAGCAGCCAAGATCCCCCTAGCGGCCCCCGTAATGAGCAGTTCTTC.

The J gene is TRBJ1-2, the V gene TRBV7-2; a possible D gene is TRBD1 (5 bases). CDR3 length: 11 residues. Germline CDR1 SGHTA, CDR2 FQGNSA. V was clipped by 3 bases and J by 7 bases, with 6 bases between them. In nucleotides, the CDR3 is TGTGCCAGCAGCTTGGGGGGTGGCTACACCTTC. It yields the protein CASSLGGGYTF.

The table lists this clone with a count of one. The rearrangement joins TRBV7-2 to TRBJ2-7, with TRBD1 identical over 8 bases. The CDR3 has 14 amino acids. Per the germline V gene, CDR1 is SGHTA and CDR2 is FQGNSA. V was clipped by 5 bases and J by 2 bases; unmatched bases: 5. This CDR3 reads CASSERTGPYEQYF. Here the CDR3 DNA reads TGTGCCAGCAGCGAAAGGACAGGGCCCTACGAGCAGTACTTC.

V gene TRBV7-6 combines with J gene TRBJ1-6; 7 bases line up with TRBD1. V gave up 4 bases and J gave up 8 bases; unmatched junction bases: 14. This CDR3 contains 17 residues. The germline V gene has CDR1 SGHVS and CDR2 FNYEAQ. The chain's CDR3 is CASSSQGKGLIDSPLHF. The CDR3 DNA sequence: TGTGCCAGCAGCTCACAGGGGAAAGGACTCATAGATTCACCCCTCCACTTT.

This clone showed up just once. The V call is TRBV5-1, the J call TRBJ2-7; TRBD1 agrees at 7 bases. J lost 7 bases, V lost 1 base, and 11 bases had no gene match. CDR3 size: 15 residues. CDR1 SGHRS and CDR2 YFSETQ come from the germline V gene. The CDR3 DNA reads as TGCGCCAGCAGCTTGCCAAGACAGGGCGTAGGTGAGCAGTACTTC. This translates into CASSLPRQGVGEQYF.

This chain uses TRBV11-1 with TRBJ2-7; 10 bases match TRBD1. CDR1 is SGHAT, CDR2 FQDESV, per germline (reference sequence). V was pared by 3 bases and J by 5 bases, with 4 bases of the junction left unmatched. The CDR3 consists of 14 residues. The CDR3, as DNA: TGTGCCAGCAGCTTCCGACAGGGGGCGGACGAGCAGTACTTC. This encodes CASSFRQGADEQYF.